This T cell receptor (beta chain) was documented in a study of Ad26.COV2.S vaccination and SARS-CoV-2 variants. The CDR3 covers 17 residues. Losses at the gene ends were 3 bases for V and 3 bases for J; bases not matched to a gene: 12. The germline gives CDR1 SGHTA, CDR2 FQGNSA. Study results and caveats: Vaccine and placebo recipients had comparable breadth of non-spike TCRs.

This clone showed up just a few times. Its antigen is not identified. Method: immunoSEQ multiplex PCR; TCRdb's copy keeps in-frame clones and lacks some. This table holds around 450,000 clones, around 89% found once. Treatment specified: approximately 18 received Ad26.COV2.S at low or high dose, single or two shots; roughly five received placebo; per-sample allocation not given. Samples came from day 63 after the first vaccine or placebo injection. The gene calls are TRBV7-2 and TRBJ2-7, with 9 positions matching TRBD1. The sample in question was peripheral blood, obtained in a trial of Ad26.COV2.S vaccine versus placebo. The clonotype originates from a person between 18 and 60 years old who received the Ad26.COV2.S COVID-19 vaccine or a placebo. The CDR3 reads CASSFGGRTGASYEQYF. As DNA, the CDR3 is TGTGCCAGCAGCTTTGGGGGGAGGACAGGGGCTAGCTACGAGCAGTACTTC.